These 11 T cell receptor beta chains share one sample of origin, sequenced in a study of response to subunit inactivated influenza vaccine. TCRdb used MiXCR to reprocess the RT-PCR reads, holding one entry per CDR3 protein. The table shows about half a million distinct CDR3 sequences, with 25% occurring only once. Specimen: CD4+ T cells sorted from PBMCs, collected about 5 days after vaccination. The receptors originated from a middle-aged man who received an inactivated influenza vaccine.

CDR3: CSVASRLGTYEQYF. For the CDR3, the DNA is TGCAGCGTTGCCTCTCGACTTGGTACCTACGAGCAGTACTTC. The chain is built from TRBV29-1 and TRBJ2-7; D is ambiguous. The germline gives CDR1 SQVTM, CDR2 ANQGSEA. This CDR3 has 14 amino acids. V lost 4 bases to trimming and J lost 2 bases, with 15 bases between them.

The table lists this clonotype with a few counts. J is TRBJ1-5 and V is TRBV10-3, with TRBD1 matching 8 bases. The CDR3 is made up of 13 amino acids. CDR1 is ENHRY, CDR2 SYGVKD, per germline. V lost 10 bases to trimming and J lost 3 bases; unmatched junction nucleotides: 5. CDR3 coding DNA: TGTGCCACCGCGACAGGGGTCAATCAGCCCCAGCATTTT. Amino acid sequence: CATATGVNQPQHF.

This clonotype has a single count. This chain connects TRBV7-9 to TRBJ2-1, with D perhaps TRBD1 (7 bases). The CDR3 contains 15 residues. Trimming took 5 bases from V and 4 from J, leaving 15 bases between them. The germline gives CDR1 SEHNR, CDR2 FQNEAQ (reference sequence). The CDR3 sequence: CASSLTGEAYNEQFF. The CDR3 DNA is TGTGCCAGCAGCCTTACAGGGGAGGCTTACAATGAGCAGTTCTTC.

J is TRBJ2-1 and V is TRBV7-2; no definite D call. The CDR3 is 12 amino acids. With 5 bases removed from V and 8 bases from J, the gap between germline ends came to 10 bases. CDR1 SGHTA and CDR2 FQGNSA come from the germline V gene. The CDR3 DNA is TGTGCCAGCAGCAAAAAGGGCTATGAGCAGTTCTTC. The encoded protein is CASSKKGYEQFF.

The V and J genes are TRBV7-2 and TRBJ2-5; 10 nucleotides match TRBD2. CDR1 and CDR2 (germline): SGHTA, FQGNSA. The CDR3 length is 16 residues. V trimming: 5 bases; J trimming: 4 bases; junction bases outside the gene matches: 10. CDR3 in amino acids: CASSSGGVGVSETQYF. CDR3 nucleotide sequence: TGTGCCAGCAGCAGCGGGGGGGTCGGGGTCTCAGAGACCCAGTACTTC.

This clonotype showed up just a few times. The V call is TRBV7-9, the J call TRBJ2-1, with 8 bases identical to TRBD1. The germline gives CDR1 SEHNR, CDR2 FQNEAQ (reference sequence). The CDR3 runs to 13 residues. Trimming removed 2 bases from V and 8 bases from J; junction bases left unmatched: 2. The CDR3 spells CASSLQGADEQFF. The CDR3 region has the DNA TGTGCCAGCAGCTTACAGGGGGCGGATGAGCAGTTCTTC.

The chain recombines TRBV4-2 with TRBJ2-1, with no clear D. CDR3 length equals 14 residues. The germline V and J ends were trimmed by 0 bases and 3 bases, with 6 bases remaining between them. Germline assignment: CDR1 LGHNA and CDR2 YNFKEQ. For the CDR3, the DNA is TGTGCCAGCAGCCAAGATCACCGCTACAATGAGCAGTTCTTC. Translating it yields CASSQDHRYNEQFF.

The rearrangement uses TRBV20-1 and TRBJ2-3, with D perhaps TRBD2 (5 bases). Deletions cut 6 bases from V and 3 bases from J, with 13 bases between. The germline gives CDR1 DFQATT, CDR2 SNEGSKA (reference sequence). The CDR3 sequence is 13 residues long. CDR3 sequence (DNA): TGCAGTGCCTCTACTAGTTTTACAGATACGCAGTATTTT. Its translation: CSASTSFTDTQYF.

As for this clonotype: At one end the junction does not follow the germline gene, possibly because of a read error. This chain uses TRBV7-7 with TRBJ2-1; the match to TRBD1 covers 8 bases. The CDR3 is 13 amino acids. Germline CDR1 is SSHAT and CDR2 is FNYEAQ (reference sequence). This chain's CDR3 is CASSLDRGGEQFF. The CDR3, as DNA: TGTGCTAGCAGCTTAGACAGGGGAGGAGAGCAGTTCTTC.

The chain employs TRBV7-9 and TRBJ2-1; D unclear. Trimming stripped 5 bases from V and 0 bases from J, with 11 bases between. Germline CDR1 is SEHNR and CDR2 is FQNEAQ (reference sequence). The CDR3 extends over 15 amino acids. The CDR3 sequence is CASSDHPGSYNEQFF. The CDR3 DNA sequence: TGTGCCAGCAGCGACCACCCGGGCTCCTACAATGAGCAGTTCTTC.

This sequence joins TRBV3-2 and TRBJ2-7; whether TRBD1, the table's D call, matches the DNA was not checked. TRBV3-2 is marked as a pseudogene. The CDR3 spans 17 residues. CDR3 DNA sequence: TGTGCCAGCTCCCAGGGGGGGACTACCCGGGGCCCCTACGAGCAGTACTTC. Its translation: CASSQGGTTRGPYEQYF.